This TCR beta chain is from a study of blood T cell repertoires in COVID-19. In the study overall: The study drew acute and convalescent COVID-19 samples from the United States, Italy and Spain. T cells, B-cell-depleted T cells, or PBMCs provided the cDNA or gDNA that served as material.

V trimming: 2 bases; J trimming: 3 bases; junction bases outside the gene matches: 4. This CDR3 is built from 15 residues. Per the germline V gene, CDR1 is SGDLS and CDR2 is YYNGEE. Authors' data handling: Amplifying reference gene primers gave estimates of nucleated cell counts. Clones were sequenced by immunoSEQ multiplex PCR, and TCRdb holds only the in-frame ones, with some missing. V, J and clone size are taken as reported in that table, and D and trimming were inferred from the DNA itself. The sample shows around 270,000 clones, less than 90% of them seen only once. This sequence was found in a woman aged 40 to 55 who had recovered from COVID-19. The V and J genes are TRBV9 and TRBJ2-2; 7 nucleotides align to TRBD2. The sequenced material came from peripheral blood. The CDR3: CASSVLGRDTGELFF. CDR3 DNA sequence: TGTGCCAGCAGCGTGTTGGGGAGGGACACCGGGGAGCTGTTTTTT.